This TCR beta chain was documented in a study of control samples from healthy donors and cancer patients. Trimming at V came to 4 bases and at J to 1 base, leaving 4 bases not matched to a gene. CDR3 length equals 15 residues. Germline CDR1 is SQVTM and CDR2 is ANQGSEA. Repertoires were generated with immunoSEQ multiplex PCR, while TCRdb's copy carries only in-frame clones and drops some. The sample holds 130,000 or so clones, about 88% seen once. The sample was blood. The chain employs TRBV29-1 and TRBJ2-5; 12 nucleotides line up with TRBD2. The clonotype originates from a man aged 50 to 60 in good health. The CDR3 nucleotides read TGCAGCGTTGGCCGACTAGCGGGGGTCCAAGAGACCCAGTACTTC. This codes for CSVGRLAGVQETQYF.